The rows below give T cell receptor beta chains drawn from one sample of a study of blood T cell repertoires in COVID-19. Measured with immunoSEQ multiplex PCR; TCRdb has only the in-frame clones, and not every one. The sample has about 160,000 clones, approximately 87% seen once; the top ten hold 4.4%. Source material: PBMCs or T cells enriched from blood (not recorded which). The receptors here all came from a woman between 50 and 59 years old who had recovered from COVID-19. The CDR3 runs from the conserved cysteine through the conserved F or W. The D gene is left open where the match is weak. Clone size is stated in some rows and not others, as once, few, many or a class when expanded.

cdr3_aa cdr3_nt j_call d_call clone_size cdr3_length v_call
CASSSPSGGTQETQYF TGTGCCAGCAGTTCTCCTAGCGGGGGGACCCAAGAGACCCAGTACTTC TRBJ2-5 TRBD2 - 16 TRBV28
CATSDHRQGGSYNEQFF TGTGCCACCAGTGACCATCGACAGGGAGGCTCCTACAATGAGCAGTTCTTC TRBJ2-1 - - 17 TRBV24-1
CSARGDREQFF TGCAGTGCTAGAGGCGACAGGGAGCAGTTCTTC TRBJ2-1 - few 11 TRBV20-1
CSGEYGNTEAFF TGCAGCGGCGAATACGGTAACACTGAAGCTTTCTTT TRBJ1-1 - - 12 TRBV29-1
CASSFGVTGNQPQHF TGTGCCAGCAGTTTTGGGGTCACGGGAAATCAGCCCCAGCATTTT TRBJ1-5 - - 15 TRBV28
CASSQGTGVNTQPQHF TGCGCCAGCAGCCAAGGCACAGGGGTCAATACTCAGCCCCAGCATTTT TRBJ1-5 TRBD1 - 16 TRBV4-1
CASSSGDTQYF TGTGCCAGCAGTTCCGGGGATACGCAGTATTTT TRBJ2-3 - - 11 TRBV28
CASSRNGRTDTQYF TGTGCCAGCAGCCGAAACGGGAGAACAGATACGCAGTATTTT TRBJ2-3 - - 14 TRBV5-4
CASSAGHRDASPYNEQFF TGTGCCAGCAGCGCGGGACACCGGGACGCTAGCCCCTACAATGAGCAGTTCTTC TRBJ2-1 - - 18 TRBV9
CASSLTGQGSYEQFF TGCGCCAGCAGCTTGACGGGACAGGGGTCTTATGAGCAGTTCTTC TRBJ2-1 TRBD1 - 15 TRBV5-1
CASSFTEETQYF TGTGCCAGCAGTTTCACGGAAGAGACCCAGTACTTC TRBJ2-5 - few 12 TRBV12-3/TRBV12-4